This T cell receptor (beta chain) was profiled in a study of Ad26.COV2.S vaccination and SARS-CoV-2 variants. Study-level findings and limits: Total T cell responses, in the TCR breadth and depth analyses, may have been underestimated.

The treatment was: approximately 18 received Ad26.COV2.S at low or high dose, single or two shots; about 5 received placebo; per-sample allocation not given. Samples analyzed were those drawn on day 63 after the first vaccine or placebo injection. The vaccine delivered Wuhan-strain SARS-CoV-2 spike through an Ad26 vector. CDR3 length: 17 residues. The germline V gene has CDR1 SGHRS and CDR2 YFSETQ. With 1 base clipped from V and 1 base from J, the junction kept 6 bases outside the gene matches. TCRdb's copy holds only in-frame clones and misses some; the assay was immunoSEQ multiplex PCR. The table has roughly 450,000 clones, 80% to 95% seen once. Concerning this clone: What it recognizes is unknown.

Sequencing was performed on peripheral blood, taken in a trial of Ad26.COV2.S vaccine versus placebo. This clonotype was obtained from a person between 18 and 65 years old who received the Ad26.COV2.S COVID-19 vaccine or a placebo. The genes are TRBV5-1 and TRBJ2-2, with 8 bases aligning to TRBD2. CDR3 nucleotide sequence: TGCGCCAGCAGCTTGAGGATTGCGGGAGGGAACACCGGGGAGCTGTTTTTT. Translating it yields CASSLRIAGGNTGELFF.